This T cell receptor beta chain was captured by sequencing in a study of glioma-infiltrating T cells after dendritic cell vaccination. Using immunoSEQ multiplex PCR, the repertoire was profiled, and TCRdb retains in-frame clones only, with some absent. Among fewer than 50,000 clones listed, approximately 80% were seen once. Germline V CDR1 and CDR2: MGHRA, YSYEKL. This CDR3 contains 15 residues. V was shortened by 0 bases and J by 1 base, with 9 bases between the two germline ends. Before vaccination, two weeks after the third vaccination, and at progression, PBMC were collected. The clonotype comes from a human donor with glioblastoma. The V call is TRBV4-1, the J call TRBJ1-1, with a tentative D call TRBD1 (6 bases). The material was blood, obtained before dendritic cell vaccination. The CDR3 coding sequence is TGCGCCAGCAGCCAAGATCCAGGGGCGAACACTGAAGCTTTCTTT. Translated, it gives CASSQDPGANTEAFF.